This T cell receptor beta chain was documented in a study of CD4 T cells in relation to SARS-CoV-2 and coronaviruses. Here immunoSEQ multiplex PCR was the method, and the copy in TCRdb shows in-frame clones only, minus some. This table holds 41,000 or so clones, about 80% found once. Germline V gives CDR1 SGDLS, CDR2 YYNGEE. This CDR3 is built from 15 residues. V was pared by 0 bases and J by 2 bases, with 9 bases between. Note on this clone: Its cognate antigen is unknown.

Naive and memory CD4+ T cells were separated from cryopreserved PBMCs. Naive or memory CD4+ cells were cultured 1:1 with T cell-depleted PBMCs plus CEF. V gene TRBV9 combines with J gene TRBJ2-1; perhaps TRBD1 as D (5 bases). The sequenced sample consisted of naive CD4+ T cells from PBMCs, cultured in vitro. Documented subset: naive CD4+ T cells isolated by negative enrichment. This TCR derives from an adult with COVID-19. The CDR3 region has the DNA TGTGCCAGCAGCGTAGATAGGGGCACCTACAATGAGCAGTTCTTC. This codes for CASSVDRGTYNEQFF.